This TCR beta chain was sequenced during a study of CD8 T cells in ankylosing spondylitis. With molecular barcodes, quantitative 5'-RACE was used to make the TCR beta libraries. TCRdb reanalysed the 5' RACE reads using MiXCR and keeps one entry per CDR3 protein. The table includes some 250,000 distinct CDR3 sequences, around 25% detected once. Notes on this clonotype: Its antigen is undetermined.

General study results and limits: In peripheral blood, disease-linked CD8+ clones occurred at relatively low frequencies. Significant enrichment of disease-linked clones was reported in matched ankylosing spondylitis synovial fluid.

Sequenced input: blood, either unsorted or a sorted T cell fraction (not recorded which). This TCR came from a male donor with ankylosing spondylitis or in good health (not recorded which).

In nucleotides, the CDR3 is TGCGCCAGCAGCTTGGATGGGATAAGTGCTACGCAGTATTTT. Protein sequence: CASSLDGISATQYF. This chain links TRBV5-1 with TRBJ2-3; D unresolved. There are 14 residues in the CDR3. Germline CDR1 reads SGHRS; CDR2 reads YFSETQ. V was cut by 0 bases and J by 8 bases, with 13 bases left in between.